Each of the 29 T cell receptor beta chains below was sequenced from the same sample in a study of CD8 T cells in ankylosing spondylitis. The study, taken as a whole, reports: Ankylosing spondylitis blood appeared to carry a characteristic TCR beta motif of several highly homologous variants.

For these receptors, no antigen is known. MiXCR was run by TCRdb on the 5' RACE reads, yielding one entry per CDR3 protein. The sample includes around 430,000 distinct CDR3 sequences, about a sixth of them seen just once. The sample taken for sequencing was blood, either unsorted or a sorted T cell fraction (not recorded which). The receptors come from a male donor with ankylosing spondylitis.

The sample holds many counts of this clonotype. The rearrangement joins TRBV7-2 to TRBJ1-1; D not certain. Germline values: CDR1 SGHTA, CDR2 FQGNSA. Trimming cost V 5 bases and J 8 bases, with 6 bases left between them. The length of the CDR3 is 10 residues. CDR3 nucleotide sequence: TGTGCCAGCAGCGCCAAAGAAGCTTTCTTT. Encoded protein: CASSAKEAFF.

This clonotype has more than one count but fewer than ten. The rearrangement joins TRBV15 to TRBJ1-2, with a tentative D call TRBD1 (6 bases). Germline V lookup: CDR1 LNHNV, CDR2 YYDKDF (reference sequence). The CDR3 runs 14 residues. Between the trimmed V and J ends, which lost 0 bases and 5 bases, there was a span of 10 bases. CDR3 nucleotides: TGTGCCACCAGCAGAGAGGGGGCGCGGTATGGCTACACCTTC. Amino acids: CATSREGARYGYTF. Full variable domain (outside the CDR3, taken from reference TRBV15 and TRBJ1-2): DAMVIQNPRYQVTQFGKPVTLSCSQTLNHNVMYWYQQKSSQAPKLLFHYYDKDFNNEADTPDNFQSRRPNTSFCFLDIRSPGLGDTAMYLCATSREGARYGYTFGSGTRLTVV.

The chain carries TRBV20-1 and TRBJ2-1; 10 bases line up with TRBD2. Trimming removed 6 bases from V and 8 bases from J; junction bases left unmatched: 10. Germline loops: CDR1 DFQATT, CDR2 SNEGSKA (reference sequence). The CDR3 runs to 14 residues. CDR3 region: CSASRLAGRDEQFF. As DNA, the CDR3 is TGCAGTGCAAGCCGACTAGCGGGTAGGGATGAGCAGTTCTTC.

V and J are TRBV30 and TRBJ2-2, with TRBD2 matching over 12 bases. With 7 bases clipped from V and 2 bases from J, the junction kept 8 bases outside the gene matches. The germline V gene has CDR1 GTSNPN and CDR2 SVGIG (reference sequence). This CDR3 has 16 amino acids. The CDR3 nucleotides are TGTGCCTCGTCCGGGACTAGCGGGCTAAACACCGGGGAGCTGTTTTTT. Its protein is CASSGTSGLNTGELFF.

This clonotype was seen a few times. This chain joins TRBV6-1 and TRBJ1-1; TRBD1 aligns across 10 bases. CDR1 and CDR2 (germline): MNHNS, SASEGT. Trimming cost V 6 bases and J 7 bases; bases outside gene matches: 17. The CDR3 contains 17 residues. DNA for the CDR3: TGTGCCAGCAGAAAACGTCCCGGGACAGGGGACGGCCTTGAAGCTTTCTTT. As protein: CASRKRPGTGDGLEAFF.

The CDR3 DNA is TGTGCCAGCAGCTTAATGGCCAGGGGGCTCCAAGAGACCCAGTACTTC. Translation: CASSLMARGLQETQYF. J is TRBJ2-5 and V is TRBV11-1, with 8 positions matching TRBD1. Germline trimming cut 2 bases from V and 1 base from J; bases unmatched to any gene: 6. The germline V gene encodes CDR1 SGHAT and CDR2 FQDESV (reference sequence). The CDR3 totals 16 residues.

The rearrangement links TRBV7-8 to TRBJ1-4, with 7 nucleotides matching TRBD1. V shed 6 bases and J 3 bases; nucleotides not matched to a gene: 4. The germline V gene encodes CDR1 SGHVS and CDR2 FQNEAQ. The CDR3 has 14 amino acids. This chain's CDR3 is CASRRGLANEKLFF. CDR3 nucleotides: TGTGCCAGCAGGAGGGGGCTTGCTAATGAAAAACTGTTTTTT.

This clonotype has more than one count but fewer than ten. The CDR3, as DNA: TGCAGTGCTAGTGCACAGGGGGGTCAGCCCCAGCATTTT. Translating gives CSASAQGGQPQHF. The chain links TRBV20-1 to TRBJ1-5; 8 nucleotides line up with TRBD1. There are 13 residues in the CDR3. The germline V gene has CDR1 DFQATT and CDR2 SNEGSKA (reference sequence). Unmatched junction bases numbered 4, after V lost 3 bases and J lost 6 bases.

This clonotype was recorded at least ten times. The CDR3 here is CASSPGTSVNTQYF. The CDR3 region has the DNA TGCGCCAGCAGCCCGGGGACTAGCGTAAATACGCAGTATTTT. V gene TRBV5-1 combines with J gene TRBJ2-3, with 10 positions matching TRBD2. CDR3 length equals 14 residues. The J segment lost 7 bases and the V segment lost 4 bases, leaving 6 bases of the junction unmatched. Germline V gene lookup returns CDR1 SGHRS and CDR2 YFSETQ.

V usage is TRBV7-2 and J usage is TRBJ2-1; TRBD1 aligns across 8 bases. Germline lookup yields CDR1 SGHTA and CDR2 FQGNSA. J lost 2 bases, V lost 4 bases, and 7 bases had no gene match. The CDR3 has 16 amino acids. DNA for the CDR3: TGTGCCAGCAGCTCAGGGGGCGGGACCGCCTACAATGAGCAGTTCTTC. It is translated as CASSSGGGTAYNEQFF.

This clonotype was seen repeatedly, ten times or more. The V and J genes are TRBV29-1 and TRBJ2-1; D gene uncertain. V lost 3 bases and J lost 5, with 14 bases in between. The CDR3 runs to 14 residues. Germline CDR1 and CDR2: SQVTM and ANQGSEA. Written as DNA, the CDR3 is TGCAGCGTTGACCCCCGGACCGGAAACAATGAGCAGTTCTTC. Amino acid sequence: CSVDPRTGNNEQFF.

The chain links TRBV20-1 to TRBJ2-2, with 9 bases that match TRBD1. This CDR3 comprises 14 residues. After removal of 6 bases from V and 5 bases from J, the junction contained 7 bases not matched to a gene. Germline V gene sequence: CDR1 DFQATT, CDR2 SNEGSKA (reference sequence). CDR3 DNA sequence: TGCAGTGCCAGGGACAGGGCGAGAACCGGGGAGCTGTTTTTT. Its protein is CSARDRARTGELFF.

This clonotype was counted a few times. V gene TRBV3-1 combines with J gene TRBJ2-7; either TRBD1 or TRBD2 may supply D (5 bases each). Germline V gives CDR1 LGHDT, CDR2 YNNKEL (reference sequence). Trimming cost V 4 bases and J 6 bases, with 16 bases left between them. The CDR3 loop spans 14 amino acids. This CDR3 reads CASSLGPQDSEQYF. CDR3 DNA sequence: TGTGCCAGCAGCCTGGGACCCCAAGACAGCGAGCAGTACTTC.

The CDR3, as DNA: TGCGCCAGCAGACCAACCACTGGGAACACTGAAGCTTTCTTT. It yields the protein CASRPTTGNTEAFF. The gene calls are TRBV5-1 and TRBJ1-1, with D uncertain. CDR3 length equals 14 residues. V was pared by 5 bases and J by 1 base, with 12 bases between. Germline V gives CDR1 SGHRS, CDR2 YFSETQ.

The sample holds a few counts of this clonotype. CDR3 amino acids: CSVDYNEQFF. In DNA form, the CDR3 reads TGCAGTGTCGATTACAATGAGCAGTTCTTC. The genes are TRBV20-1 and TRBJ2-1; the D is unclear. V was pared by 7 bases and J by 4 bases, with 5 bases between. This CDR3 has 10 residues. From germline, CDR1 is DFQATT and CDR2 SNEGSKA (reference sequence).

This clonotype appeared a few times. V gene TRBV6-2 or TRBV6-3 combines with J gene TRBJ2-2; weak D call: TRBD1 (6 bases). This CDR3 is 14 amino acids long. Deletions cut 5 bases from V and 0 bases from J, with 7 bases between. Germline lookup yields CDR1 MNHEY and CDR2 SVGEGT. The CDR3 DNA reads TGTGCCAGCAGTAGGGGGACGAACACCGGGGAGCTGTTTTTT. Translation gives CASSRGTNTGELFF.

This chain joins TRBV20-1 and TRBJ2-1; tentatively, D is TRBD1 (7 bases). Germline assignment: CDR1 DFQATT and CDR2 SNEGSKA (reference sequence). This CDR3 has 16 amino acids. V dropped 3 bases and J dropped 2 bases, with 17 bases sitting between them. CDR3: CSARTHRGGAYNEQFF. The DNA for the CDR3 is TGCAGTGCTAGGACTCACAGGGGAGGCGCCTACAATGAGCAGTTCTTC.

The V call is TRBV3-1, the J call TRBJ2-3; TRBD2 agrees at 7 bases. CDR1 and CDR2 from the germline V gene are LGHDT and YNNKEL (reference sequence). The CDR3 length is 14 residues. V lost 3 bases, J lost 5 bases, and 5 bases stayed unmatched. The CDR3 region has the DNA TGTGCCAGCAGCCAGCAAACTAGCGTAGATACGCAGTATTTT. It specifies CASSQQTSVDTQYF.

The table lists this clonotype with a few counts. The chain joins TRBV5-5 to TRBJ2-7, with 7 nucleotides matching TRBD2. V shed 4 bases, J shed 6 bases, and the junction held 10 bases outside the gene matches. Per germline, CDR1 SGHKS and CDR2 YYEKEE (reference sequence). The CDR3 length is 14 residues. The CDR3: CASSPGLVLREQYF. The CDR3 bases are TGTGCCAGCAGCCCCGGACTAGTTCTGCGCGAGCAGTACTTC.

The sample holds many counts of this clonotype. The chain is built from TRBV29-1 and TRBJ2-2; D gene ambiguous. Germline V gene sequence: CDR1 SQVTM, CDR2 ANQGSEA. This CDR3 has 14 residues. The V end lost 3 bases, the J end lost 5 bases, and 13 bases lay between the germline ends. The CDR3 DNA reads as TGCAGCGTTGATTGGTCTGAGAAGACCGGGGAGCTGTTTTTT. As protein: CSVDWSEKTGELFF.

V and J are TRBV7-9 and TRBJ1-1; tentatively, D is TRBD1 (5 bases). V was clipped by 5 bases and J by 6 bases, with 16 bases between them. The CDR3 covers 14 residues. CDR1 is SEHNR, CDR2 FQNEAQ, per germline (reference sequence). The CDR3 DNA sequence: TGTGCCAGCAGCGCCGACAGCACAAGCGCTGAAGCTTTCTTT. Protein product: CASSADSTSAEAFF.

This clonotype showed up just a few times. The genes are TRBV3-1 and TRBJ2-5, with a tentative D call TRBD2 (6 bases). Per germline, CDR1 LGHDT and CDR2 YNNKEL (reference sequence). Trimming stripped 2 bases from V and 3 bases from J, with 10 bases between. This CDR3 is 14 amino acids long. The CDR3 region is CASSQSAGKETQYF. CDR3 in DNA: TGTGCCAGCAGCCAATCCGCGGGGAAAGAGACCCAGTACTTC.

This clonotype was recorded at least ten times. The chain links TRBV12-3 or TRBV12-4 to TRBJ2-2; D possibly matches TRBD1 or TRBD2 (5 bases each). The length of the CDR3 is 14 residues. V dropped 5 bases and J dropped 6 bases, with 13 bases sitting between them. The CDR3 sequence is CASSMGVGPGELFF. CDR3 DNA: TGTGCCAGCAGTATGGGGGTGGGGCCCGGGGAGCTGTTTTTT.

The V call is TRBV7-9, the J call TRBJ2-7; no firm D call. The CDR3 is 11 residues long. V was cut by 1 base and J by 8 bases, with 6 bases left in between. CDR1 is SEHNR, CDR2 FQNEAQ, per germline (reference sequence). The CDR3 region is CASSLERKQYF. Here the CDR3 DNA reads TGTGCCAGCAGCTTAGAAAGGAAGCAGTACTTC.

As DNA, the CDR3 is TGTGCCAGCACCTTGAACAGGGGAGAAGAGACCCAGTACTTC. Amino acids: CASTLNRGEETQYF. The chain couples TRBV12-3 or TRBV12-4 to TRBJ2-5; TRBD1 aligns across 7 bases. V was clipped by 7 bases and J by 3 bases; unmatched bases: 8. This CDR3 region has 14 residues.

This clonotype was observed a handful of times. The chain joins TRBV5-1 to TRBJ2-7; unclear D gene. This CDR3 has 14 amino acids. The V end was cut by 2 bases, the J end by 0 bases, with 9 bases between. In germline, CDR1 is SGHRS, CDR2 YFSETQ. Written as DNA, the CDR3 is TGCGCCAGCAGCTTTGGTCCAGACTCCTACGAGCAGTACTTC. Translation gives CASSFGPDSYEQYF.

The rearrangement links TRBV6-5 to TRBJ2-7; D might be TRBD2 (7 bases). Per germline, CDR1 MNHEY and CDR2 SVGAGI. Trimming pared 3 bases from V and 4 bases from J, leaving 13 bases between. This CDR3 has 14 amino acids. CDR3 protein: CASSYEGEGYEQYF. DNA for the CDR3: TGTGCCAGCAGTTATGAGGGGGAGGGATACGAGCAGTACTTC.

The rearrangement links TRBV27 to TRBJ2-1; either TRBD1 or TRBD2 may fit D (5 bases each). This CDR3 has 14 amino acids. From germline, CDR1 is MNHEY and CDR2 SMNVEV (reference sequence). V lost 3 bases, J lost 6 bases, and 12 bases lay in between. The CDR3 sequence: CASSFTGPANEQFF. For the CDR3, the DNA is TGTGCCAGCAGTTTTACGGGACCTGCCAATGAGCAGTTCTTC.

The chain has TRBV28 and TRBJ1-2, with 7 bases aligning to TRBD1. CDR1 and CDR2 from the germline V gene are MDHEN and SYDVKM. V lost 2 bases and J lost 2; bases outside the gene matches: 17. The CDR3 has 19 residues. CDR3 DNA: TGTGCCAGCAGTTTAGTATTCAGGGACAGCGAGAATAGAAACTATGGCTACACCTTC. The encoded protein is CASSLVFRDSENRNYGYTF.